This T cell receptor beta chain was sequenced in a study of T cell changes during pregnancy in multiple sclerosis. Measured with immunoSEQ multiplex PCR; TCRdb has only the in-frame clones, and not every one. The sample holds over 45,000 clones, around 93% seen once. Here the sequenced sample was CD4+ T cells from peripheral blood mononuclear cells, taken after pregnancy. The clonotype comes from a female donor with multiple sclerosis, enrolled in a pregnancy study.

CDR3 region: CASSPGLTSGKFYNEQFF. CDR3 nucleotides: TGCGCCAGCAGCCCGGGACTAACAAGCGGGAAATTCTACAATGAGCAGTTCTTC. The genes are TRBV5-1 and TRBJ2-1; 7 bases agree with TRBD2. The CDR3 consists of 18 residues. The germline gives CDR1 SGHRS, CDR2 YFSETQ. Germline trimming cut 4 bases from V and 3 bases from J; bases unmatched to any gene: 16.